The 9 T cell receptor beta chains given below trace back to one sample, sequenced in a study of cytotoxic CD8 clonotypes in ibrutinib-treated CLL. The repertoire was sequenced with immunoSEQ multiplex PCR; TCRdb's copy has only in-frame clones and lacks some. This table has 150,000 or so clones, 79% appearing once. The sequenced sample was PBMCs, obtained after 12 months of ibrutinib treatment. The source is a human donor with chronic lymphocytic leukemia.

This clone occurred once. DNA of the CDR3: TGTGCCAGCAGCTTAACTAGCGGAGGGGAGACCCAGTACTTC. Protein product: CASSLTSGGETQYF. V and J are TRBV5-8 and TRBJ2-5; TRBD2 agrees at 8 bases. The germline V gene has CDR1 SGHTS and CDR2 YDEGEE. The CDR3 is 14 residues long. Unmatched junction bases numbered 5, after V lost 2 bases and J lost 5 bases.

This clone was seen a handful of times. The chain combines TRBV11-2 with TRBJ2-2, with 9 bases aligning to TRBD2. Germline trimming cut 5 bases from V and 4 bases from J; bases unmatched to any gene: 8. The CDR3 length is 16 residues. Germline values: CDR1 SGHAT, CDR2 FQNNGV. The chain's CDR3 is CASSPLAGAVTGELFF. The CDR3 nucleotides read TGTGCCAGCAGCCCTTTAGCGGGAGCCGTCACCGGGGAGCTGTTTTTT.

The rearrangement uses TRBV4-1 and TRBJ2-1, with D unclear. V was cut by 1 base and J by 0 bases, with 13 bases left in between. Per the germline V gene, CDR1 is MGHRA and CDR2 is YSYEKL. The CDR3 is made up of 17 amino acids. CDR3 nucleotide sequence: TGCGCCAGCAGCCAAGTTAATTCTAGAAACTCCTACAATGAGCAGTTCTTC. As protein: CASSQVNSRNSYNEQFF.

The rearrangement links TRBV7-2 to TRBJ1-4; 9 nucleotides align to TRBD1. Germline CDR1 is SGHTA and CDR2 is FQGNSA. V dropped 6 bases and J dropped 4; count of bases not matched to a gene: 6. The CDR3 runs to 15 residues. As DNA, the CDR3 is TGTGCCAGCAGTAACCTGGACAGGGGTAATGAAAAACTGTTTTTT. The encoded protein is CASSNLDRGNEKLFF.

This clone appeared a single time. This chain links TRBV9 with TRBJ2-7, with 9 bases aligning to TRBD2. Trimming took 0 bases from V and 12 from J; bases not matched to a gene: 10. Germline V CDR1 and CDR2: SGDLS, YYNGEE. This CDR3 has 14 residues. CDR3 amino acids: CASSVGVTSGPTYF. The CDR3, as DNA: TGTGCCAGCAGCGTAGGGGTGACTAGCGGACCAACGTACTTC.

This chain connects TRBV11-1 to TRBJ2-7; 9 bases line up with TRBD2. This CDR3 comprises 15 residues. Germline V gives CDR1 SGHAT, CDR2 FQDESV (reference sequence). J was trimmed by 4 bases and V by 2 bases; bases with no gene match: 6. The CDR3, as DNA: TGTGCCAGCAGCTTAATAGCGGGAGTTTTGTACGAGCAGTACTTC. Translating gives CASSLIAGVLYEQYF.

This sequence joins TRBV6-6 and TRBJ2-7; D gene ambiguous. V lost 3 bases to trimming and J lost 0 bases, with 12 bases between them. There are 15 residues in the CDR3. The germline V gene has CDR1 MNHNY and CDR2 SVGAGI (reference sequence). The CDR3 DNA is TGTGCCAGCAGTTATGGCACTCGGAGCTCCTACGAGCAGTACTTC. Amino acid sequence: CASSYGTRSSYEQYF.

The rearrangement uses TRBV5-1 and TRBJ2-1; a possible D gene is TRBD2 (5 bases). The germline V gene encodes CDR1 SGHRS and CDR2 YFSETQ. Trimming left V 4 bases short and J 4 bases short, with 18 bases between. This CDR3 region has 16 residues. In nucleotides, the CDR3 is TGCGCCAGCAGCCCATGGACTCCCGCGGATTACAATGAGCAGTTCTTC. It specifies CASSPWTPADYNEQFF.

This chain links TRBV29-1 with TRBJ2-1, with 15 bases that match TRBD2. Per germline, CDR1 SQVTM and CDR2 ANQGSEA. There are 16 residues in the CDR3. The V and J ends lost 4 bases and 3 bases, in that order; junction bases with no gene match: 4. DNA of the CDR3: TGCAGCGTTGGGGGACTAGCGGGAGGCATCTACAATGAGCAGTTCTTC. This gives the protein CSVGGLAGGIYNEQFF.